This T cell receptor (beta chain) comes out of a study of blood T cell repertoires in COVID-19. TCRdb keeps only in-frame clones here, not all; method: immunoSEQ multiplex PCR. The data hold roughly 50,000 clones, with roughly 90% observed a single time. The clonotype was recovered from a man older than 75 with acute or convalescent COVID-19. Sequences were obtained from peripheral blood.

CDR3 sequence: CASSEFRSSYEQYF. The DNA for the CDR3 is TGTGCCAGCAGTGAATTTAGGAGCTCCTACGAGCAGTACTTC. This rearrangement joins TRBV2 to TRBJ2-7; D gene unclear. This CDR3 spans 14 amino acids. The germline V and J ends were trimmed by 2 bases and 0 bases, with 8 bases remaining between them. The V gene's germline CDR1 is SNHLY and CDR2 FYNNEI.